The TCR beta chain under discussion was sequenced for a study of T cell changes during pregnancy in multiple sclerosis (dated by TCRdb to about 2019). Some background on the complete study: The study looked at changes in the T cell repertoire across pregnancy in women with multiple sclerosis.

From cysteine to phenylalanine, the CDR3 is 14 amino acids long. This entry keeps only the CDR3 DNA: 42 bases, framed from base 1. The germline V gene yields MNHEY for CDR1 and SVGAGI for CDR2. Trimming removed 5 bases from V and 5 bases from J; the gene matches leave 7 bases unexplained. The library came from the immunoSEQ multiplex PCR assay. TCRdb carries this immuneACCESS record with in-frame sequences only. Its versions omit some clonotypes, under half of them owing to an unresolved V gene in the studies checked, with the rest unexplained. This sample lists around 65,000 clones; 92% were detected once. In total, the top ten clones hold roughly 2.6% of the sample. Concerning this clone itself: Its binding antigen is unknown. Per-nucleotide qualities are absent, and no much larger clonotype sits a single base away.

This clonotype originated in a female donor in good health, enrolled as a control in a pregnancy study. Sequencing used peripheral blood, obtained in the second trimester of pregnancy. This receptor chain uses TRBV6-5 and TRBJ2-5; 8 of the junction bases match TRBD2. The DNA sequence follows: TGTGCCAGCAGTAGTCCGGGGGGGGCGGAGACCCAGTACTTC. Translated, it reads CASSSPGGAETQYF.